This is a list of T cell receptor beta chains from one sample in a study of T cells in Graves' hyperthyroidism and ophthalmopathy. TCRdb recomputed calls from the multiplex PCR reads with MiXCR, one row per CDR3 protein. The table includes 500,000 to 750,000 distinct CDR3 sequences, 15% to 18% detected once. Sequencing was performed on blood. These receptors were taken from a woman in her thirties with Graves' hyperthyroidism. CDR3s include the opening cysteine and the closing phenylalanine or tryptophan. D genes are given only for firm matches. Clone size is stated in some rows and not others, as once, few, many or a class when expanded.

>TRBJ2-3|many|19|TRBD1|TRBV6-1
TGTGCCAGCAGAGTTCCGGACAGGGGGAACCACTCTAGCACAGATACGCAGTATTTT
CASRVPDRGNHSSTDTQYF
>TRBJ1-2|NA|14|TRBD1|TRBV7-2
TGTGCCAGCAGCCACAGGGGGCCTGGCTATGGCTACACCTTC
CASSHRGPGYGYTF
>TRBJ1-3|few|13|NA|TRBV30
TGTGCCTGGAGTGTACACGTGGGAAACACCATATATTTT
CAWSVHVGNTIYF
>TRBJ2-3|many|17|NA|TRBV11-2
TGTGCCAGCAGCTCATCATTGCGGGGTTACAGCACAGATACGCAGTATTTT
CASSSSLRGYSTDTQYF
>TRBJ2-3|many|15|NA|TRBV11-1
TGTGCCAGCAGCTCCGACAGGCTTGGGAGCGATACGCAGTATTTT
CASSSDRLGSDTQYF
>TRBJ1-1|NA|13|NA|TRBV7-6
TGTGCCAGCAGCCCTAGTTTCTCATCTGAAGCTTTCTTT
CASSPSFSSEAFF
>TRBJ2-7|few|16|TRBD2|TRBV7-9
TGTGCCAGCAGCCGTAATCTAGCGGGAGCCTCCTACGAGCAGTACTTC
CASSRNLAGASYEQYF
>TRBJ2-2|NA|12|NA|TRBV5-1
TGCGCCAGCAGCTTGGCCGTCGGGGAGCTGTTTTTT
CASSLAVGELFF
>TRBJ2-7|NA|13|NA|TRBV25-1
TGTGCCAGCACTGGGTACCGGGACGACGAGCAGTACTTC
CASTGYRDDEQYF
>TRBJ2-1|many|14|NA|TRBV5-6
TGTGCCAGCAGCCGGACCCAACTTACCAATGAGCAGTTCTTC
CASSRTQLTNEQFF
>TRBJ2-1|few|10|NA|TRBV12-3/TRBV12-4
TGTGCCAGCAGTTTTGGGAGGCAGTTCTTC
CASSFGRQFF
>TRBJ1-3|few|16|NA|TRBV14
TGTGCCAGCAGCCATGAGGACTGGAGCTCTGGAAACACCATATATTTT
CASSHEDWSSGNTIYF
>TRBJ2-1|few|17|TRBD2|TRBV7-2
TGTGCCAGCAGCTTAGTTCGGACTAGCGGGATCGACAATGAGCAGTTCTTC
CASSLVRTSGIDNEQFF
>TRBJ2-7|many|14|TRBD2|TRBV2
TGTGCCAGCGTTCCTAGCGGGGTGACCTACGAGCAGTACTTC
CASVPSGVTYEQYF
>TRBJ2-7|many|13|TRBD1|TRBV5-1
TGCGCCAGCAGCTTTGACGGATCAGGGGGGCAGTACTTC
CASSFDGSGGQYF
>TRBJ2-1|NA|18|TRBD2|TRBV11-2
TGTGCCAGCAGCGCGACTAAGCGGGAGGGCCGAGGGCCCAATGAGCAGTTCTTC
CASSATKREGRGPNEQFF
>TRBJ2-7|few|15|NA|TRBV4-1
TGCGCCAGCAGCCAAGATTACGACCCCACGAGGGAGCAGTACTTC
CASSQDYDPTREQYF
>TRBJ1-2|many|12|NA|TRBV6-2/TRBV6-3
TGTGCCAGCAGTTGGGGGTCTTATGGCTACACCTTC
CASSWGSYGYTF
>TRBJ2-1|NA|16|TRBD2|TRBV7-6
TGTGCCAGCAGCTTAGGACTAGCGGGAGATATCTATGAGCAGTTCTTC
CASSLGLAGDIYEQFF
>TRBJ2-7|many|14|NA|TRBV12-3/TRBV12-4
TGTGCCAGCACCCTTGCCGGCAGCGCCTACGAGCAGTACTTC
CASTLAGSAYEQYF
>TRBJ2-2|many|16|NA|TRBV7-9
TGTGCCAGCAGCCCCCTGGGACACCGGAACACCGGGGAGCTGTTTTTT
CASSPLGHRNTGELFF
>TRBJ1-5|few|16|NA|TRBV4-2
TGTGCCAGCAGCCAAGAAGGACAGAATAGCAATCAGCCCCAGCATTTT
CASSQEGQNSNQPQHF
>TRBJ2-5|NA|16|NA|TRBV25-1
TGTGCCAGCAGTGAATGGGTGGGTTCTTCCAAAGAGACCCAGTACTTC
CASSEWVGSSKETQYF
>TRBJ2-3|many|14|NA|TRBV28
TGTGCCAGCAGTAGTTCTACAAGCACAGATACGCAGTATTTT
CASSSSTSTDTQYF
>TRBJ1-5|many|15|NA|TRBV6-6
TGTGCCAGCAGTTACTCGGGACTGAGCAATCAGCCCCAGCATTTT
CASSYSGLSNQPQHF
>TRBJ2-2|few|16|NA|TRBV7-9
TGTGCCAGCAGGGGATGGGGGCAAGCGAGCACCGGGGAGCTGTTTTTT
CASRGWGQASTGELFF
>TRBJ2-1|NA|16|NA|TRBV7-6
TGTGCCAGCAGCTTAGTTCCCGGCGGGACACGGGGTGAGCAGTTCTTC
CASSLVPGGTRGEQFF
>TRBJ1-5|many|14|NA|TRBV6-1
TGTGCCAGCAGTGGGACTGGGCACAATCAGCCCCAGCATTTT
CASSGTGHNQPQHF
>TRBJ2-4|few|13|TRBD2|TRBV12-3/TRBV12-4
TGTGCCAGCAGGACTAGCTTAGGAAACATTCAGTACTTC
CASRTSLGNIQYF
>TRBJ2-3|many|15|TRBD1|TRBV19
TGTGCCAGTAACCCACAATCGACAGGGACAGATACGCAGTATTTT
CASNPQSTGTDTQYF
>TRBJ1-6|many|16|TRBD1|TRBV27
TGTGCCAGCAGTTTATCCCCCGGACAGGGGATTTCACCCCTCCACTTT
CASSLSPGQGISPLHF
>TRBJ2-5|many|14|TRBD1|TRBV20-1
TGCAGTGCTACGACGGGACAGGAGCAAGAGACCCAGTACTTC
CSATTGQEQETQYF
>TRBJ2-3|few|13|NA|TRBV20-1
TGCAGTGTCTCTGAACGGGAGAGAGATACGCAGTATTTT
CSVSERERDTQYF
>TRBJ2-6|NA|19|TRBD2|TRBV6-7
TGTGCCAGCAGTTACTCGTCGGGCGCGGCGGGAGGTGGGGCCAACGTCCTGACTTTC
CASSYSSGAAGGGANVLTF
>TRBJ2-5|few|14|NA|TRBV11-2
TGTGCCAGCCGGGGATGGGAGAACCAAGAGACCCAGTACTTC
CASRGWENQETQYF
>TRBJ1-3|NA|15|TRBD1|TRBV29-1
TGCAGCGCCCAGGATCAGGGGGCCGGTGGAAACACCATATATTTT
CSAQDQGAGGNTIYF
>TRBJ2-1|many|14|NA|TRBV2
TGTGCCAGCAAAAGGGACAAGGGGCATCATGAGCAGTTCTTC
CASKRDKGHHEQFF
>TRBJ2-3|many|14|TRBD2|TRBV20-1
TGCAGTGCTAGTGGGAGGGGTGGTACAGATACGCAGTATTTT
CSASGRGGTDTQYF
>TRBJ2-7|many|14|NA|TRBV11-2
TGTGCCAGCAGCTTAGCGCAAGGCCTAGCAAAGCAGTACTTC
CASSLAQGLAKQYF
>TRBJ2-7|few|15|TRBD2|TRBV27
TGTGCCAGCAGCTCCGGGACTAGCGGGAGAGGCGAGCAGTACTTC
CASSSGTSGRGEQYF
>TRBJ2-7|few|15|TRBD2|TRBV20-1
TGCAGTGCTAGTGGCCCACTAGCGGGAGATTACGAGCAGTACTTC
CSASGPLAGDYEQYF
>TRBJ2-1|NA|15|NA|TRBV10-3
TGTGCCATCAGTGATCTGGAGGATCCCGGGGTTGAGCAGTTCTTC
CAISDLEDPGVEQFF
>TRBJ2-5|NA|13|TRBD2|TRBV19
TGTGCCAGTGGTGGGATTAGCGGGAGAGACCAGTACTTC
CASGGISGRDQYF
>TRBJ1-3|NA|14|NA|TRBV5-1
TGCGCCAGCAGCTTTACAACAGCTGGAAACACCATATATTTT
CASSFTTAGNTIYF
>TRBJ2-5|NA|18|NA|TRBV4-2
TGTGCCAGCAGGGGGGCAGGGGAGAATGTTTGGGACACCGGGGCCCAGTACTTC
CASRGAGENVWDTGAQYF
>TRBJ2-7|many|18|TRBD2|TRBV7-2
TGTGCCAGCAGCTCCCACTGGACTAGCGGGATACCGCCCTACGAGCAGTACTTC
CASSSHWTSGIPPYEQYF
>TRBJ2-5|NA|16|TRBD2|TRBV2
TGTGCCACCGGACCCCTAAGCGGGAGATGGGGGGAGACCCAGTACTTC
CATGPLSGRWGETQYF
>TRBJ1-1|many|13|NA|TRBV7-6
TGTGCCAGCAGCTCGGGGATGAACACTGAAGCTTTCTTT
CASSSGMNTEAFF
>TRBJ2-7|NA|12|NA|TRBV24-1
TGTGCCACCAGTGATTCTCACTACGAGCAGTACTTC
CATSDSHYEQYF
>TRBJ1-2|many|12|NA|TRBV12-3/TRBV12-4
TGTGCCAGCAGAGGACCTCTCTATGGCTACACCTTC
CASRGPLYGYTF
>TRBJ2-3|many|15|NA|TRBV7-9
TGTGCCAGCAGCTTAGGACGGGGGACCACAGATACGCAGTATTTT
CASSLGRGTTDTQYF
>TRBJ2-7|few|11|TRBD1|TRBV19
TGTGCCAGTAGGGGACAGTACGAGCAGTACTTC
CASRGQYEQYF
>TRBJ1-2|many|15|NA|TRBV2
TGTGCCAGCAGTGAGGACCGATTAGGAAGCGATGGCTACACCTTC
CASSEDRLGSDGYTF
>TRBJ2-7|NA|14|NA|TRBV12-3/TRBV12-4
TGTGCCAGCAGTAAAGTGGGGAGCCGCTACGAGCAGTACTTC
CASSKVGSRYEQYF
>TRBJ1-1|NA|14|NA|TRBV9
TGTGCCAGCAGTCGTTCCTCCAGGAACACTGAAGCTTTCTTT
CASSRSSRNTEAFF
>TRBJ2-2|few|15|NA|TRBV6-1
TGTGCCACCCCAACACTAGACTTGAACACCGGGGAGCTGTTTTTT
CATPTLDLNTGELFF
>TRBJ2-5|NA|15|TRBD2|TRBV20-1
TGCAGTGCTAGAGACCCGGGACTAGCGGCGGAGACCCAGTACTTC
CSARDPGLAAETQYF